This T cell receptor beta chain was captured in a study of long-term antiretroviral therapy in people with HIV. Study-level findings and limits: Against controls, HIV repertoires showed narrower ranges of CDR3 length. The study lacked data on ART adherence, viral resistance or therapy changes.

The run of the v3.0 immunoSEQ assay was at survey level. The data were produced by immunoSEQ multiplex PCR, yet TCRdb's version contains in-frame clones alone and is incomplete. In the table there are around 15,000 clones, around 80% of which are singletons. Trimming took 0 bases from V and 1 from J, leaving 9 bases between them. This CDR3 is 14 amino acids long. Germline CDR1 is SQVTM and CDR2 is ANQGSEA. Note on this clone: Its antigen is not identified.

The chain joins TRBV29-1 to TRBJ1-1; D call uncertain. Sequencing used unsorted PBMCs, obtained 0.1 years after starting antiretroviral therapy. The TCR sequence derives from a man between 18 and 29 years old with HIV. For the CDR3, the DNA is TGCAGCGTTGAAGATGACACCCCGAACACTGAAGCTTTCTTT. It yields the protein CSVEDDTPNTEAFF. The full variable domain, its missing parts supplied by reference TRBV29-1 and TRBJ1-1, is SAVISQKPSRDICQRGTSLTIQCQVDSQVTMMFWYRQQPGQSLTLIATANQGSEATYESGFVIDKFPISRPNLTFSTLTVSNMSPEDSSIYLCSVEDDTPNTEAFFGQGTRLTVV.